This TCR beta chain was recovered during a study of blood T cell repertoires in COVID-19. On the study more broadly: Acute and convalescent COVID-19 specimens originated in the United States, Italy and Spain. Nucleic acid was either cDNA or gDNA, and it came from T cells, B-cell-depleted T cells, or PBMCs.

Assay used: immunoSEQ multiplex PCR; TCRdb lists only in-frame clones, some missing. Of tens of thousands of clones listed, around nine tenths are singletons. V gave up 0 bases and J gave up 2 bases; unmatched junction bases: 3. CDR1 is MGHRA and CDR2 is YSYEKL in the germline V gene. CDR3 length equals 15 residues. V and J are TRBV4-1 and TRBJ1-2; 7 bases fit TRBD1. This receptor was identified in a human donor with active COVID-19. The donor label of this sample is uncertain. Source material: peripheral blood. The CDR3 region has the DNA TGCGCCAGCAGCCAAGATAACAGGGGCAACTATGGCTACACCTTC. As protein: CASSQDNRGNYGYTF.